Included here is one T cell receptor beta chain sequence, with context. CDR3 length: 13 amino acids. Germline V gene sequence: CDR1 LNHDA, CDR2 SQIVND (reference sequence). V dropped 3 bases and J dropped 0 bases, with 6 bases sitting between them. This entry belongs to a study of blood T cell repertoires in COVID-19. Study context: The United States, Italy and Spain were the sources of the acute and convalescent COVID-19 samples. In each case, the material was cDNA or gDNA derived from T cells, B-cell-depleted T cells, or PBMCs.

Under the authors' procedure: By means of reference gene primer amplification, nucleated cell counts were estimated. Here immunoSEQ multiplex PCR was the method, and the copy in TCRdb shows in-frame clones only, minus some. The DNA gave D and trimming, while V, J and clone size come from that table. The sample consists of about 150,000 clones, 65% to 90% of them appearing once. Material for sequencing was peripheral blood. This chain links TRBV19 with TRBJ2-7; D is ambiguous. The sequence came from a woman aged 45 to 65 in a cohort sampled during active or convalescent COVID-19. In nucleotides, the CDR3 is TGTGCCAGTAGTATCCACAACTCCTACGAGCAGTACTTC. Translated, it gives CASSIHNSYEQYF.